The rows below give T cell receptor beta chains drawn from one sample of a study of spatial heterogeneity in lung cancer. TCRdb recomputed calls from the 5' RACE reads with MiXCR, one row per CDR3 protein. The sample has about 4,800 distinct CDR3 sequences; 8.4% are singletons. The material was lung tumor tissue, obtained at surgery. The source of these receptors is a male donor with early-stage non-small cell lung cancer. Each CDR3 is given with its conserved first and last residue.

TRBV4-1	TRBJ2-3	CASSPLGGPRSGDTQYF
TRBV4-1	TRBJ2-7	CASSQDSAGPPGEQYF
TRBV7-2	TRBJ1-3	CASSERSGNSGNTIYF
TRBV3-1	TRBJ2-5	CASSQDPGGIQETQYF
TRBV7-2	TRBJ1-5	CASSLGGGQNNQPQHF
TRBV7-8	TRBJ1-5	CASSTTPGEVQPQHF
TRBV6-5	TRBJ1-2	CASSYLGQAYGYTF
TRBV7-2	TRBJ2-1	CASSPSASSYNEQFF
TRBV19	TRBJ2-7	CASSIARTQQYF
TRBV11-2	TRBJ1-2	CASSLPTWSPYGYTF